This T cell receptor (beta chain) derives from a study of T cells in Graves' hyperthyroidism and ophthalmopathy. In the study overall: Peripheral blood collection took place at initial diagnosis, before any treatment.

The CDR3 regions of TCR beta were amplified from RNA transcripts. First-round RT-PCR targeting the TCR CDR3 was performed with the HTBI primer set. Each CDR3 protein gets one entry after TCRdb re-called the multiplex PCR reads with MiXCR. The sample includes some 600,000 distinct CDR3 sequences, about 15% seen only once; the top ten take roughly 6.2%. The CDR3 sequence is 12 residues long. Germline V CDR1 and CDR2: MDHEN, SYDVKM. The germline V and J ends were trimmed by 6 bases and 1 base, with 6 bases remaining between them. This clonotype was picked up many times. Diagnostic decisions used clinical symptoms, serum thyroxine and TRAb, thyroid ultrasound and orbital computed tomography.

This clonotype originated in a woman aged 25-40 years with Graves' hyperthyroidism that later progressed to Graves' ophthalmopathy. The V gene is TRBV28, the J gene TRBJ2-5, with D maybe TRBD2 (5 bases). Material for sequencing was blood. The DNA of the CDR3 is TGTGCCAGCAGCGGGATCCAAGAGACCCAGTACTTC. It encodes CASSGIQETQYF.